One sample yielded the 13 T cell receptor beta chains listed below, sequenced in a study of shared clonotypes between healthy human individuals. Sequencing used immunoSEQ multiplex PCR; TCRdb keeps in-frame clones, though not all of them. The sample lists hundreds of thousands of clones; around 95% were seen once. The naive CD8 population came from CD45RO-negative cells selected for CCR7, without terminally differentiated effector memory CD45RA+ cells. Sequencing was performed on naive CD8+ T cells sorted from blood. All receptors derive from a woman aged 30 to 39 in good health.

The chain is built from TRBV7-9 and TRBJ2-1; D gene ambiguous. The germline V gene encodes CDR1 SEHNR and CDR2 FQNEAQ (reference sequence). The ends were cut back, 2 bases at V and 9 bases at J, with 20 bases in the middle. The CDR3 is 16 amino acids. CDR3 region: CASSLPLDPRWGEQFF. The CDR3 coding sequence is TGTGCCAGCAGCTTACCCCTCGACCCTAGATGGGGTGAGCAGTTCTTC.

This rearrangement joins TRBV13 to TRBJ2-2; the match to TRBD2 covers 14 bases. The V and J ends lost 2 bases and 6 bases, in that order; junction bases with no gene match: 5. Germline values: CDR1 PRHDT, CDR2 FYEKMQ (reference sequence). The CDR3 has 17 amino acids. CDR3: CASSLRTSGRISGELFF. In DNA, the CDR3 is TGTGCCAGCAGCTTAAGGACTAGCGGGAGGATCTCCGGGGAGCTGTTTTTT.

This clone came up once. The chain links TRBV7-9 to TRBJ2-4; 7 bases line up with TRBD1. The CDR3 runs 17 residues. V trimming: 5 bases; J trimming: 0 bases; junction bases outside the gene matches: 10. Germline V CDR1 and CDR2: SEHNR, FQNEAQ (reference sequence). CDR3 sequence: CASSQDGDRVAKNIQYF. In DNA, the CDR3 is TGTGCCAGCAGCCAAGACGGGGACAGAGTAGCCAAAAACATTCAGTACTTC.

The chain is built from TRBV4-1 and TRBJ2-7, with D perhaps TRBD2 (6 bases). The CDR3 extends over 16 amino acids. CDR1 MGHRA and CDR2 YSYEKL come from the germline V gene. Trimming cost V 2 bases and J 1 base, with 15 bases left between them. In DNA form, the CDR3 reads TGCGCCAGCAGCCAATATACGGGAGTTGTGTCCTACGAGCAGTACTTC. The encoded protein is CASSQYTGVVSYEQYF.

The chain joins TRBV9 to TRBJ2-7; the D call may be TRBD1 or TRBD2 (5 bases each). Trimming cost V 0 bases and J 3 bases, with 16 bases left between them. The length of the CDR3 is 16 residues. The germline V gene has CDR1 SGDLS and CDR2 YYNGEE. For the CDR3, the DNA is TGTGCCAGCAGCGTAGAGGACTCAGGGTCCTACTACGAGCAGTACTTC. It specifies CASSVEDSGSYYEQYF.

The chain couples TRBV6-1 to TRBJ2-7, with TRBD2 identical over 10 bases. Germline V lookup: CDR1 MNHNS, CDR2 SASEGT. V dropped 0 bases and J dropped 2; count of bases not matched to a gene: 1. The CDR3 is 15 amino acids. CDR3 sequence reads: CASSEATSGPYEQYF. The CDR3, as DNA: TGTGCCAGCAGTGAAGCGACTAGCGGGCCCTACGAGCAGTACTTC.

The chain uses TRBV19 and TRBJ2-2; D is perhaps TRBD1 or TRBD2 (5 bases each). CDR3 length equals 14 residues. Germline V gives CDR1 LNHDA, CDR2 SQIVND (reference sequence). V was shortened by 5 bases and J by 2 bases, with 9 bases between the two germline ends. CDR3 coding DNA: TGTGCCAGTAGTTTGGGACCCAACACCGGGGAGCTGTTTTTT. As protein: CASSLGPNTGELFF.

CDR3: CASSFTSGGSYEQYF. The CDR3 region has the DNA TGTGCCAGCAGCTTTACTAGCGGGGGTTCCTACGAGCAGTACTTC. The chain combines TRBV5-4 with TRBJ2-7, with 11 positions matching TRBD2. The CDR3 spans 15 residues. Germline CDR1 reads SGHNT; CDR2 reads YYREEE (reference sequence). J was trimmed by 1 base and V by 2 bases; bases with no gene match: 2.

The CDR3 region is CASSYTAEGPADPFF. In DNA, the CDR3 is TGTGCCAGCAGTTACACGGCCGAGGGGCCCGCGGATCCTTTCTTT. This chain connects TRBV6-5 to TRBJ1-1, with D perhaps TRBD1 (5 bases). CDR3 length equals 15 residues. Deletions cut 2 bases from V and 12 bases from J, with 22 bases between. Germline CDR1 and CDR2: MNHEY and SVGAGI.

The chain recombines TRBV28 with TRBJ2-2, with D possibly matching TRBD2 (6 bases). Germline V lookup: CDR1 MDHEN, CDR2 SYDVKM. V was shortened by 6 bases and J by 6 bases, with 17 bases between the two germline ends. CDR3 length equals 15 residues. In DNA, the CDR3 is TGTGCCAGCAGCCCAACCCGGACTATTCCCGGGGAGCTGTTTTTT. This encodes CASSPTRTIPGELFF.

This rearrangement joins TRBV7-9 to TRBJ2-7; TRBD1 aligns across 12 bases. Germline CDR1 is SEHNR and CDR2 is FQNEAQ (reference sequence). Losses at the gene ends were 5 bases for V and 5 bases for J; bases not matched to a gene: 4. CDR3 length: 14 residues. CDR3 bases: TGTGCCAGCAGCGGGGGACAGGGGGCCCACGAGCAGTACTTC. It codes for CASSGGQGAHEQYF. Full variable domain (remainder filled in from reference TRBV7-9 and TRBJ2-7): DTGVSQNPRHKITKRGQNVTFRCDPISEHNRLYWYRQTLGQGPEFLTYFQNEAQLEKSRLLSDRFSAERPKGSFSTLEIQRTEQGDSAMYLCASSGGQGAHEQYFGPGTRLTVT.

J is TRBJ2-1 and V is TRBV25-1; 12 bases match TRBD2. Germline CDR1 MGHDK, CDR2 SYGVNS. CDR3 size: 14 residues. The V and J ends lost 4 bases and 9 bases, in that order; junction bases with no gene match: 4. The CDR3 sequence: CASSGLAGGSEQFF. CDR3 nucleotide sequence: TGTGCCAGCAGTGGGCTAGCGGGAGGGTCTGAGCAGTTCTTC.

In regard to this clone: At one end the junction does not follow the germline gene, possibly because of a read error. The chain uses TRBV5-6 and TRBJ2-7; D ambiguous. CDR1 is SGHDT and CDR2 is YYEEEE in the germline V gene. There are 14 residues in the CDR3. In DNA, the CDR3 is TGTGCCAGCAGCTTCGCAGGACGCTCCCACGAGCAGTACTTC. It encodes CASSFAGRSHEQYF.